These 14 T cell receptor beta chains originate from one sample sequenced in a study of control samples from healthy donors and cancer patients. Clones were read by immunoSEQ multiplex PCR, and TCRdb kept only the in-frame ones, dropping some. The sample includes 150,000 to 200,000 clones, around nine tenths of them seen just once. Sequencing was carried out using blood. The origin of the receptors is a woman under 40 in good health.

Concerning this clone: This sample includes further DNA sequences coding for the same CDR3. The CDR3 loop is CASSLEGTANTEAFF. As DNA, the CDR3 is TGTGCCAGCAGCTTGGAAGGGACAGCGAACACTGAAGCTTTCTTT. The V call is TRBV7-2, the J call TRBJ1-1; 7 nucleotides agree with TRBD1. In germline, CDR1 is SGHTA, CDR2 FQGNSA. The CDR3 consists of 15 residues. V dropped 3 bases and J dropped 1; count of bases not matched to a gene: 5.

The chain has TRBV5-1 and TRBJ1-1; D may be TRBD1 (5 bases). The CDR3 consists of 13 residues. Germline CDR1 SGHRS, CDR2 YFSETQ. The V end was cut by 1 base, the J end by 6 bases, with 10 bases between. The chain's CDR3 is CASSLLGGAEAFF. The CDR3 nucleotides read TGCGCCAGCAGCTTGCTGGGGGGGGCTGAAGCTTTCTTT.

This clone was detected once. V usage is TRBV3-1 (or the pseudogene TRBV3-2) and J usage is TRBJ2-5, with TRBD2 matching over 13 bases. The CDR3 extends over 20 amino acids. The V segment lost 1 base and the J segment 4 bases; nucleotides outside the gene matches: 15. The germline V gene has CDR1 LGHDT and CDR2 YNNKEL (reference sequence). Here the CDR3 reads CASSQAVGTSGALSGETQYF. For the CDR3, the DNA is TGTGCCAGCAGCCAAGCCGTCGGGACTAGCGGGGCCCTGTCAGGAGAGACCCAGTACTTC.

The rearrangement joins TRBV5-5 to TRBJ2-5; the D is unclear. Per germline, CDR1 SGHKS and CDR2 YYEKEE (reference sequence). The CDR3 is made up of 13 amino acids. The V end lost 4 bases, the J end lost 2 bases, and 9 bases lay between the germline ends. The CDR3 DNA reads TGTGCCAGCAGCCTCCACGAACAAGAGACCCAGTACTTC. It yields the protein CASSLHEQETQYF.

The rearrangement links TRBV27 to TRBJ1-6; no definite D call. The germline gives CDR1 MNHEY, CDR2 SMNVEV (reference sequence). V was shortened by 3 bases and J by 7 bases, with 16 bases between the two germline ends. This CDR3 is built from 16 residues. The CDR3 protein is CASSFRGGNPNSPLHF. In DNA form, the CDR3 reads TGTGCCAGCAGTTTCAGAGGAGGCAACCCAAATTCACCCCTCCACTTT.

The chain links TRBV28 to TRBJ2-3; D is uncertain. V was pared by 7 bases and J by 6 bases, with 8 bases between. This CDR3 is built from 11 residues. Germline loops: CDR1 MDHEN, CDR2 SYDVKM. The CDR3 reads CASTSPDTQYF. CDR3 in DNA: TGTGCCAGCACCTCGCCGGATACGCAGTATTTT.

This chain uses TRBV5-1 with TRBJ2-3; perhaps TRBD2 as D (6 bases). V was cut by 0 bases and J by 6 bases, with 11 bases left in between. Germline-derived CDR1 and CDR2 are SGHRS and YFSETQ. This CDR3 comprises 14 residues. CDR3 sequence reads: CASSLGSGSDTQYF. The CDR3 DNA is TGCGCCAGCAGCTTGGGAAGCGGGTCCGATACGCAGTATTTT.

The rearrangement links TRBV6-5 to TRBJ1-3, with TRBD1 matching 8 bases. Trimming at V came to 10 bases and at J to 0 bases, leaving 5 bases not matched to a gene. Germline lookup yields CDR1 MNHEY and CDR2 SVGAGI. The CDR3 extends over 14 amino acids. DNA of the CDR3: TGTGCCACCACGACAGGGGCCTCTGGAAACACCATATATTTT. This codes for CATTTGASGNTIYF.

This clone came up a few times. The V and J genes are TRBV27 and TRBJ1-5; 9 bases align to TRBD1. The V and J ends lost 8 bases and 5 bases, in that order; junction bases with no gene match: 13. Looked up from germline, CDR1 is MNHEY and CDR2 is SMNVEV (reference sequence). The CDR3 contains 16 residues. This CDR3 reads CASAPVGQGLHQPQHF. CDR3 nucleotide sequence: TGTGCCAGCGCTCCTGTGGGACAGGGATTACATCAGCCCCAGCATTTT.

This clone appeared a few times. The rearrangement uses TRBV11-3 and TRBJ2-1, with D tentatively TRBD2 (5 bases). The CDR3 consists of 13 residues. Trimming removed 5 bases at V and 10 bases at J, with 15 bases between. Looked up from germline, CDR1 is SGHNT and CDR2 is YENEEA. The CDR3 region has the DNA TGTGCCAGCAGCCCCCCCACCCGGGAAGAGCAGTTCTTC. Protein: CASSPPTREEQFF.

The chain combines TRBV3-1 (or the pseudogene TRBV3-2) with TRBJ2-7, with 9 bases that match TRBD1. CDR1 and CDR2 from the germline V gene are LGHDT and YNNKEL (reference sequence). V lost 4 bases, J lost 5 bases, and 6 bases stayed unmatched. The CDR3 has 14 residues. CDR3 bases: TGTGCCAGCAGCCGATCAACAGGGGGCCACGAGCAGTACTTC. Protein: CASSRSTGGHEQYF.

The rearrangement uses TRBV19 and TRBJ1-3, with 7 bases lining up with TRBD1. The CDR3 contains 15 residues. V lost 7 bases, J lost 3 bases, and 9 bases stayed unmatched. Germline assignment: CDR1 LNHDA and CDR2 SQIVND (reference sequence). The DNA for the CDR3 is TGTGCCAGTACCATGGGGGGACAGCTTGGAAACACCATATATTTT. This gives the protein CASTMGGQLGNTIYF. The full variable domain, completed using reference TRBV19 and TRBJ1-3, is DGGITQSPKYLFRKEGQNVTLSCEQNLNHDAMYWYRQDPGQGLRLIYYSQIVNDFQKGDIAEGYSVSREKKESFPLTVTSAQKNPTAFYLCASTMGGQLGNTIYFGEGSWLTVV.

The CDR3 DNA follows: TGTGCCAGCAGCCGGAGGACTAGCGGGGATTACAATGAGCAGTTCTTC. Translating it yields CASSRRTSGDYNEQFF. V gene TRBV28 combines with J gene TRBJ2-1, with 12 positions matching TRBD2. After removal of 6 bases from V and 4 bases from J, the junction contained 7 bases not matched to a gene. From germline, CDR1 is MDHEN and CDR2 SYDVKM. The CDR3 has 16 residues.

This clone has a count of ten or more. J is TRBJ2-7 and V is TRBV6-5; the match to TRBD1 covers 9 bases. The CDR3 runs to 14 residues. Trimming removed 6 bases from V and 6 bases from J; junction bases left unmatched: 9. Germline V gene lookup returns CDR1 MNHEY and CDR2 SVGAGI. The CDR3 DNA is TGTGCCAGCAGGGCACGACAGGGGGTACTCGAGCAGTACTTC. Its translation is CASRARQGVLEQYF.